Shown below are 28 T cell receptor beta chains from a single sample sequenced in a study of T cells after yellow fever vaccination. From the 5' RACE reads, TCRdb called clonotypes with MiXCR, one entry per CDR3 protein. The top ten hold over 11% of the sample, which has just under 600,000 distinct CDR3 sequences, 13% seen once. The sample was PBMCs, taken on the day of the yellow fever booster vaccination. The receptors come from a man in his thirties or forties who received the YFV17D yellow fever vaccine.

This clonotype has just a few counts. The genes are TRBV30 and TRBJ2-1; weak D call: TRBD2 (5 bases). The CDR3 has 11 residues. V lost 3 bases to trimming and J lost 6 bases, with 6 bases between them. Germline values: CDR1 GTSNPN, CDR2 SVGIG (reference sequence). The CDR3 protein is CAWRRVNEQFF. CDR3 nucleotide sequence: TGTGCCTGGAGGAGGGTCAATGAGCAGTTCTTC.

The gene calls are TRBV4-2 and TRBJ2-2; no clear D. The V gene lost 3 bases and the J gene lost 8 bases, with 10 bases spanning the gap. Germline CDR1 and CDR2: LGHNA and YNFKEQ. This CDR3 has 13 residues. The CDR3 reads CASSHFSPGELFF. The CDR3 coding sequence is TGTGCCAGCAGCCACTTCTCTCCGGGGGAGCTGTTTTTT.

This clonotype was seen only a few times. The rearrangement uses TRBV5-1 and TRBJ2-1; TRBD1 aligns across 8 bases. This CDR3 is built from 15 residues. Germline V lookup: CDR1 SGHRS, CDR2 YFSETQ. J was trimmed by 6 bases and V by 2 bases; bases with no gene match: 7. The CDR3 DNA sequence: TGCGCCAGCAGCTTAGGGGGACAGGTCATCAATGAGCAGTTCTTC. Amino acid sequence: CASSLGGQVINEQFF.

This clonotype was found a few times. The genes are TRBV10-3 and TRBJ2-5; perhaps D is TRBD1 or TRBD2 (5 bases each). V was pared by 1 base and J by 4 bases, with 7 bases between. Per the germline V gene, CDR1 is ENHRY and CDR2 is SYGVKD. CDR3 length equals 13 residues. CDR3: CAISEYGAETQYF. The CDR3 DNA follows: TGTGCCATCAGTGAGTACGGGGCAGAGACCCAGTACTTC.

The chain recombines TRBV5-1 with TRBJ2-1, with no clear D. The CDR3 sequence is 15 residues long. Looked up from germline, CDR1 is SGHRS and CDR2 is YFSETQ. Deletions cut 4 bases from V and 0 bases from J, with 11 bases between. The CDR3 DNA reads TGCGCCAGCAGCCCGGTGGTGAGCTCCTACAATGAGCAGTTCTTC. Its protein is CASSPVVSSYNEQFF.

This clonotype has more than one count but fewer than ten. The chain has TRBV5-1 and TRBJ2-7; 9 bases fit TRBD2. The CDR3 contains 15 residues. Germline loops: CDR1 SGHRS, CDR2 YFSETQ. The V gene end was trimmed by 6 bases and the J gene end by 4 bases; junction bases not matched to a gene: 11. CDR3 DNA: TGCGCCAGCACCAATGGGGGAGCGGGAGGATACGAGCAGTACTTC. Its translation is CASTNGGAGGYEQYF.

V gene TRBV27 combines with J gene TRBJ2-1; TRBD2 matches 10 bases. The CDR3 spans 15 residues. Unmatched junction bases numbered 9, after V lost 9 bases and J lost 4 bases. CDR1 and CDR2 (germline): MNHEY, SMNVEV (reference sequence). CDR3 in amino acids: CASTKASGGYNEQFF. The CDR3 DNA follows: TGTGCCAGTACGAAGGCTAGCGGGGGATACAATGAGCAGTTCTTC.

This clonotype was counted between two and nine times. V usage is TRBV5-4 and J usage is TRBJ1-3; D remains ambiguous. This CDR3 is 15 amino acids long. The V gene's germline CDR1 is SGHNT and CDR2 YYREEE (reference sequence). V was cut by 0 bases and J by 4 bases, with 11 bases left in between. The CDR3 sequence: CASSLDTKAGNTIYF. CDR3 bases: TGTGCCAGCAGCTTGGACACCAAGGCAGGAAACACCATATATTTT.

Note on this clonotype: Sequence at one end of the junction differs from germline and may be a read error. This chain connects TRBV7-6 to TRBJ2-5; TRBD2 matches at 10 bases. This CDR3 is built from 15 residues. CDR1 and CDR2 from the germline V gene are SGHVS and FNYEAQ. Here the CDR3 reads CASSLAGGVAETQYF. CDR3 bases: TGTGCCAGCAGTTTAGCGGGAGGTGTAGCAGAGACCCAGTACTTC. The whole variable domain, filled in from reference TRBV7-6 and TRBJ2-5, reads GAGVSQSPRYKVTKRGQDVALRCDPISGHVSLYWYRQALGQGPEFLTYFNYEAQQDKSGLPNDRFSAERPEGSISTLTIQRTEQRDSAMYRCASSLAGGVAETQYFGPGTRLLVL.

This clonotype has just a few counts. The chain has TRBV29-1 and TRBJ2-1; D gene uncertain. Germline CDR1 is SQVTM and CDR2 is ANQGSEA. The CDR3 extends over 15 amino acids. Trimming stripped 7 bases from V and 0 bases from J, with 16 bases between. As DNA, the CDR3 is TGCAGCGGAGGAAGGACGGAGAGCTCCTACAATGAGCAGTTCTTC. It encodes CSGGRTESSYNEQFF.

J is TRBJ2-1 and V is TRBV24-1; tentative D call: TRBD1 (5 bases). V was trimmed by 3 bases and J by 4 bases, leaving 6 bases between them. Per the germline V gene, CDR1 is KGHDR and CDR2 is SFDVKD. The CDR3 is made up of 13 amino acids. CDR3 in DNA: TGTGCCACCAGTGATGCAGGGTACAATGAGCAGTTCTTC. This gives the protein CATSDAGYNEQFF.

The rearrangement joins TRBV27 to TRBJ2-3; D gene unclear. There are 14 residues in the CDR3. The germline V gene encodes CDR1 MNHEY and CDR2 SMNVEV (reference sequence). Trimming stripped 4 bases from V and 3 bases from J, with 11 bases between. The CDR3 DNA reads TGTGCCAGCAGTTCCCGCGGCTTAACAGATACGCAGTATTTT. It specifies CASSSRGLTDTQYF.

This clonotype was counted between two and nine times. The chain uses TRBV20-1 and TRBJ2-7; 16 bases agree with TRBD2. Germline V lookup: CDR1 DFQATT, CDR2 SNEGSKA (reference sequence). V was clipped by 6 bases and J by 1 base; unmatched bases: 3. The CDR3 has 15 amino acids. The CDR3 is CSARGLAGGSYEQYF. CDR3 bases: TGCAGTGCACGGGGACTAGCGGGGGGGTCCTACGAGCAGTACTTC.

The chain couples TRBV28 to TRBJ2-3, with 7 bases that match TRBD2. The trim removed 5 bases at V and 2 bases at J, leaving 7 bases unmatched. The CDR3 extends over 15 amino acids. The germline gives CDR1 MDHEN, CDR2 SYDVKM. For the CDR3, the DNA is TGTGCCAGCAGTACCGCTAGCGGAAACACAGATACGCAGTATTTT. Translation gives CASSTASGNTDTQYF.

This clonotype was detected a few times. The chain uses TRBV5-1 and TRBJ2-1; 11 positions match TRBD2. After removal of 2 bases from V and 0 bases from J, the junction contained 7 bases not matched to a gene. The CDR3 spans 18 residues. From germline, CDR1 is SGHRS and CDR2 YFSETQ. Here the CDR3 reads CASSFTSGSETSYNEQFF. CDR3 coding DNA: TGCGCCAGCAGCTTTACTAGCGGGAGTGAAACCTCCTACAATGAGCAGTTCTTC.

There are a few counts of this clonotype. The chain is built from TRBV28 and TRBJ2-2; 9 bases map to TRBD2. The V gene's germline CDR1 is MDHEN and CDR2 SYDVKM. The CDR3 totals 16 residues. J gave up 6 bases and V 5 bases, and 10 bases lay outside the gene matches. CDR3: CASSAGISGSPGELFF. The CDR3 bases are TGTGCCAGCAGTGCGGGGATTAGCGGGAGTCCCGGGGAGCTGTTTTTT. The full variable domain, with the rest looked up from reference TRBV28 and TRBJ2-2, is DVKVTQSSRYLVKRTGEKVFLECVQDMDHENMFWYRQDPGLGLRLIYFSYDVKMKEKGDIPEGYSVSREKKERFSLILESASTNQTSMYLCASSAGISGSPGELFFGEGSRLTVL.

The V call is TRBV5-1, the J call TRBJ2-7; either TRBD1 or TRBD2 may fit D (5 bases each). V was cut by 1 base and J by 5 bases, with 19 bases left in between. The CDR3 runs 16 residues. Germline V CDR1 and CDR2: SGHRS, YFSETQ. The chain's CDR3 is CASSLYGDVLSDEQYF. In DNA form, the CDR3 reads TGCGCCAGCAGCTTGTATGGGGACGTTCTTTCCGACGAGCAGTACTTC.

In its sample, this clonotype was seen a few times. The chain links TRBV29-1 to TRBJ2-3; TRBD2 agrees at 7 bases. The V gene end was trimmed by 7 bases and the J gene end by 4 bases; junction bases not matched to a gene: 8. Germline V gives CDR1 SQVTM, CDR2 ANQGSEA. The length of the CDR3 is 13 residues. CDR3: CSAPAGYADTQYF. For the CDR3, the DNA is TGCAGCGCTCCAGCGGGATACGCAGATACGCAGTATTTT.

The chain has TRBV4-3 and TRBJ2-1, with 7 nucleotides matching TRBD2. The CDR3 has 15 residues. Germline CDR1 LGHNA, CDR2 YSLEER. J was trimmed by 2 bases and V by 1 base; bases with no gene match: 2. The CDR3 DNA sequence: TGCGCCAGCAGCCAAGCGGGAGGCCCCTACAATGAGCAGTTCTTC. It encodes CASSQAGGPYNEQFF.

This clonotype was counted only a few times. The CDR3 protein is CSARDVRNSYNEQFF. In DNA form, the CDR3 reads TGCAGTGCTAGAGATGTGCGTAACTCCTACAATGAGCAGTTCTTC. The J gene is TRBJ2-1, the V gene TRBV20-1; no reliable D call. Trimming stripped 0 bases from V and 0 bases from J, with 9 bases between. This CDR3 has 15 residues. Germline V lookup: CDR1 DFQATT, CDR2 SNEGSKA (reference sequence).

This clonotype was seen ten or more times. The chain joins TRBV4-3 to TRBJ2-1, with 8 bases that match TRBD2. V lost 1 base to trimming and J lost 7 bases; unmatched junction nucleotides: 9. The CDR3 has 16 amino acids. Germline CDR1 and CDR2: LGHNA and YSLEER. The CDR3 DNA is TGCGCCAGCAGCCAAGGGTCACCGGGAGGGCTTAATGAGCAGTTCTTC. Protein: CASSQGSPGGLNEQFF.

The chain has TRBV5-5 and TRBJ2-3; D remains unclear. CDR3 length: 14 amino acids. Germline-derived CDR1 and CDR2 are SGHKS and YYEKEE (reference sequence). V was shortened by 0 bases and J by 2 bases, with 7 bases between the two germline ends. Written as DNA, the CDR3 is TGTGCCAGCAGCTTGGAAGCAGACACAGATACGCAGTATTTT. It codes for CASSLEADTDTQYF.

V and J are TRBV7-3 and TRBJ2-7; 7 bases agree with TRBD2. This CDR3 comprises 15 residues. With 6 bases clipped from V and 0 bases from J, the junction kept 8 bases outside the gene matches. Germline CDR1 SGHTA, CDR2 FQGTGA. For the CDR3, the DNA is TGTGCCAGCAGTATTAGCGGGCCGGTCTCCTACGAGCAGTACTTC. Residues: CASSISGPVSYEQYF. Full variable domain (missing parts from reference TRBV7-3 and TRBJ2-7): GAGVSQTPSNKVTEKGKYVELRCDPISGHTALYWYRQSLGQGPEFLIYFQGTGAADDSGLPNDRFFAVRPEGSVSTLKIQRTERGDSAVYLCASSISGPVSYEQYFGPGTRLTVT.

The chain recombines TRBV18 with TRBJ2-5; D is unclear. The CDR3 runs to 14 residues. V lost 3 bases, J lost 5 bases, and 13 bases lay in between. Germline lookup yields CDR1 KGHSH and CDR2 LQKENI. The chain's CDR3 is CASSPGIQMETQYF. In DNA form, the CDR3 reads TGTGCCAGCTCACCGGGTATACAGATGGAGACCCAGTACTTC.

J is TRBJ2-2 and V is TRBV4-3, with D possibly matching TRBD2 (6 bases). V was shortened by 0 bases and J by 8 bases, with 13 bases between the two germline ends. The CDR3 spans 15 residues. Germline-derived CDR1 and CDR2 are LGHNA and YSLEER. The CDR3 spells CASSQELGGVGELFF. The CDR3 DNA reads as TGCGCCAGCAGCCAAGAATTGGGCGGGGTGGGGGAGCTGTTTTTT.

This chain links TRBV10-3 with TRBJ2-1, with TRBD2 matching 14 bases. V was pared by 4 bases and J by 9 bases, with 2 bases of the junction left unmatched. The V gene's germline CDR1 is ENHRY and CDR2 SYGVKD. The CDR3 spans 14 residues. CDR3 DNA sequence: TGTGCCATCAGTGGGGGGACTAGCGGGGGTGAGCAGTTCTTC. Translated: CAISGGTSGGEQFF.

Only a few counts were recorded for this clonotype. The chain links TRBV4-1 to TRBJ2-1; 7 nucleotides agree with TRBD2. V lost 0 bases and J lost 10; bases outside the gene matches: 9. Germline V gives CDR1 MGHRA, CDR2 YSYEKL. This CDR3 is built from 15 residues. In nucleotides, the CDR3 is TGCGCCAGCAGCCAAGAGCTTACTGTGGGGGGGGAGCAGTTCTTC. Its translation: CASSQELTVGGEQFF.

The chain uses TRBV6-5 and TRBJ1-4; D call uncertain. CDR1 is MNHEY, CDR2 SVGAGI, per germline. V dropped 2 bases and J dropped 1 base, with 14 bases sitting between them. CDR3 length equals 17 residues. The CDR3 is CASSYEIAGVTNEKLFF. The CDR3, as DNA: TGTGCCAGCAGTTACGAGATTGCCGGGGTAACTAATGAAAAACTGTTTTTT.